Presented here are 11 T cell receptor beta chains from one specimen sequenced in a study of shared clonotypes between healthy human individuals. Sequencing used immunoSEQ multiplex PCR; TCRdb keeps in-frame clones, though not all of them. The sample records 1.5 million to 2.5 million clones, less than 95% being singletons. Selected positively for CCR7 and CD45RO-negative, naive CD8 cells excluded terminally differentiated effector memory CD45RA+ cells. The material sequenced was naive CD8+ T cells sorted from blood. The receptors were sampled from a man aged 18 to 29 in good health.

The chain links TRBV21-1 to TRBJ2-7; TRBD2 reflects the table's D call only, with no check against the DNA. TRBV21-1 is a known pseudogene. This CDR3 has 17 amino acids. In DNA, the CDR3 is TGTGCCAGCACCCATCGAACTGTGGGAGGGCCCTCCTACGAGCAGTACTTC. This translates into CASTHRTVGGPSYEQYF.

V and J are TRBV7-9 and TRBJ2-3, with TRBD1 as a possible D gene (6 bases). CDR3 length: 15 residues. Trimming left V 3 bases short and J 3 bases short, with 13 bases between. CDR1 and CDR2 (germline): SEHNR, FQNEAQ (reference sequence). CDR3 in amino acids: CASSFAQGQTDTQYF. The CDR3 region has the DNA TGTGCCAGCAGCTTCGCGCAGGGGCAGACAGATACGCAGTATTTT.

The rearrangement links TRBV9 to TRBJ2-1; D is unresolved. Germline V gene sequence: CDR1 SGDLS, CDR2 YYNGEE. The CDR3 contains 12 residues. V dropped 3 bases and J dropped 4 bases, with 5 bases sitting between them. CDR3 nucleotides: TGTGCCAGCAGCGAAGATTACAATGAGCAGTTCTTC. Protein: CASSEDYNEQFF. Using reference TRBV9 and TRBJ2-1 for the parts outside the CDR3, the full variable domain is DSGVTQTPKHLITATGQRVTLRCSPRSGDLSVYWYQQSLDQGLQFLIQYYNGEERAKGNILERFSAQQFPDLHSELNLSSLELGDSALYFCASSEDYNEQFFGPGTRLTVL.

The rearrangement joins TRBV4-1 to TRBJ2-7; D perhaps matches TRBD2 (6 bases). Looked up from germline, CDR1 is MGHRA and CDR2 is YSYEKL. V lost 3 bases and J lost 3, with 18 bases in between. The CDR3 consists of 16 residues. CDR3 in amino acids: CASSQSLIAANYEQYF. The CDR3 DNA reads TGCGCCAGCAGCCAGTCCTTAATAGCGGCTAACTACGAGCAGTACTTC.

V gene TRBV28 combines with J gene TRBJ2-2; a weak D match, TRBD1 (5 bases). Trimming took off 10 bases at V and 0 bases at J, with 18 bases between the two ends. The CDR3 sequence is 16 residues long. Germline lookup yields CDR1 MDHEN and CDR2 SYDVKM. CDR3 region: CATADPRESNTGELFF. The CDR3 DNA sequence: TGTGCCACCGCAGATCCCAGGGAATCGAACACCGGGGAGCTGTTTTTT.

In its sample, this clone was seen a few times. The same CDR3 arises from other DNA sequences in this sample as well. The chain joins TRBV28 to TRBJ2-7; tentative D call: TRBD2 (5 bases). Germline-derived CDR1 and CDR2 are MDHEN and SYDVKM. The CDR3 contains 13 residues. V was pared by 3 bases and J by 3 bases, with 9 bases between. This CDR3 reads CASSFDRDYEQYF. CDR3 sequence (DNA): TGTGCCAGCAGTTTTGATCGGGACTACGAGCAGTACTTC.

The chain has TRBV9 and TRBJ2-3; 7 nucleotides match TRBD2. The CDR3 has 14 amino acids. Looked up from germline, CDR1 is SGDLS and CDR2 is YYNGEE. V lost 3 bases to trimming and J lost 4 bases; unmatched junction nucleotides: 5. DNA of the CDR3: TGTGCCAGCAGCGCCGGGGGGACGGCAGATACGCAGTATTTT. Its translation is CASSAGGTADTQYF.

V gene TRBV6-5 combines with J gene TRBJ2-5, with a possible D match to TRBD2 (6 bases). The germline CDR1 and CDR2 sequences are MNHEY and SVGAGI. This CDR3 comprises 14 residues. V lost 6 bases to trimming and J lost 4 bases, with 15 bases between them. CDR3 nucleotides: TGTGCCAGCAGGGACACGCCGGAGGGAGAGACCCAGTACTTC. It translates to CASRDTPEGETQYF.

This chain links TRBV5-8 with TRBJ1-5; 11 bases align to TRBD1. V lost 3 bases, J lost 2 bases, and 7 bases stayed unmatched. The CDR3 loop spans 17 amino acids. Per germline, CDR1 SGHTS and CDR2 YDEGEE. The CDR3 DNA reads as TGTGCCAGCAGCTCCGGACAGGGGGCGATCGGCAATCAGCCCCAGCATTTT. It codes for CASSSGQGAIGNQPQHF.

This clone came up once. The V gene is TRBV15, the J gene TRBJ1-2; 8 bases map to TRBD1. V lost 7 bases and J lost 4; bases outside the gene matches: 8. The CDR3 sequence is 14 residues long. Germline V CDR1 and CDR2: LNHNV, YYDKDF (reference sequence). The CDR3 DNA reads as TGTGCCACCAACGCGGACAGGGCCCTCTATGGCTACACCTTC. It translates to CATNADRALYGYTF.

The V and J genes are TRBV7-9 and TRBJ1-2, with a tentative D call TRBD1 (5 bases). The CDR3 extends over 14 amino acids. V shed 7 bases and J shed 8 bases, with 20 bases lying between them. CDR1 and CDR2 (germline): SEHNR, FQNEAQ (reference sequence). The CDR3 here is CASTPTLGDNGYTF. The CDR3 DNA reads as TGTGCCAGCACCCCAACGTTGGGGGATAACGGCTACACCTTC.